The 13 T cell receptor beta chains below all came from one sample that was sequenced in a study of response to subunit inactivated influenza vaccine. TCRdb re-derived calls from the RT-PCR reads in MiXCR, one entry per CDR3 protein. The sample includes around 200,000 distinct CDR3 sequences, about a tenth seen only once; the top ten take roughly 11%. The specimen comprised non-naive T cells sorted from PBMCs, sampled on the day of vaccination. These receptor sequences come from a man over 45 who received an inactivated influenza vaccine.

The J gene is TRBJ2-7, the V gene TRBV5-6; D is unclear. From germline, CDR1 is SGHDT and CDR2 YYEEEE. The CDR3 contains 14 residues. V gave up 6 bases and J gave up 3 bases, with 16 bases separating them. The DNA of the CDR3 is TGTGCCAGCACCCCGGGCCCTACCCTCTACGAGCAGTACTTC. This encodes CASTPGPTLYEQYF.

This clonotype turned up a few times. In DNA, the CDR3 is TGTGCCAGCAGTCGACCGGGACTAGCAGCCGCGGATACGCAGTATTTT. Amino acids: CASSRPGLAAADTQYF. The chain employs TRBV6-2 or TRBV6-3 and TRBJ2-3, with 9 bases fitting TRBD2. The V and J ends lost 5 bases and 6 bases, in that order; junction bases with no gene match: 12. Germline CDR1 is MNHEY and CDR2 is SVGEGT. This CDR3 is 16 amino acids long.

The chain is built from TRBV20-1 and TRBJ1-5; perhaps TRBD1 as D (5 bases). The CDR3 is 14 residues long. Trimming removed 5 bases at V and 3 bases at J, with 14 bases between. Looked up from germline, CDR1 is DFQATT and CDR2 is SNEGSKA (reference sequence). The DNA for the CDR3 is TGCAGTGCTCGGACACAAGGTAACAATCAGCCCCAGCATTTT. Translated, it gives CSARTQGNNQPQHF.

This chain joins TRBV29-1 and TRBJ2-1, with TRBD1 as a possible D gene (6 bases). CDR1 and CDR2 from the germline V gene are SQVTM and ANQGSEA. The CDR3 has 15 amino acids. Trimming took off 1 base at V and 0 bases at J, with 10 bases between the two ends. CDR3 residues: CSVEGQEFSYNEQFF. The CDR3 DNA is TGCAGCGTTGAAGGACAGGAGTTCTCCTACAATGAGCAGTTCTTC.

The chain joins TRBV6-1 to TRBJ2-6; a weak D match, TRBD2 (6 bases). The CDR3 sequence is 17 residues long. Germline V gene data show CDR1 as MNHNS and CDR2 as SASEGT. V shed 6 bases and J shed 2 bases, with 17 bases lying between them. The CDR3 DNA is TGTGCCAGCAGGAGAGGAGGGATAGTGGCTGGGGCCAACGTCCTGACTTTC. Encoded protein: CASRRGGIVAGANVLTF.

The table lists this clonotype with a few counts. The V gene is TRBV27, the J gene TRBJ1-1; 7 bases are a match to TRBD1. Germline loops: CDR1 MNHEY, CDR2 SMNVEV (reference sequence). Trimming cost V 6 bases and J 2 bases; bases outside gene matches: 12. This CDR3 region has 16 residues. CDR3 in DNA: TGTGCCAGCAGATCCCCCGGGACAGATATAAACACTGAAGCTTTCTTT. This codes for CASRSPGTDINTEAFF.

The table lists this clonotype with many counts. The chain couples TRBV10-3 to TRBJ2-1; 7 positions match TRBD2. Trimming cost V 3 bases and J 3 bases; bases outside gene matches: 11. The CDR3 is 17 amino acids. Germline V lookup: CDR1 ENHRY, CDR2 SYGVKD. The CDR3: CAISDALGGANYNEQFF. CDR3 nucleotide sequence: TGTGCCATCAGTGATGCTTTGGGAGGGGCGAACTACAATGAGCAGTTCTTC.

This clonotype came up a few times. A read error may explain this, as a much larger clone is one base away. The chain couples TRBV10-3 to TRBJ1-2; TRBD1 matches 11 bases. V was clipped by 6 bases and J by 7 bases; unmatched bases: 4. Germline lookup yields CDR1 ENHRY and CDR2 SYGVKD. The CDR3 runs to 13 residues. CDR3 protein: CAIRPGTGGGYTF. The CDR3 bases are TGTGCCATCAGACCCGGGACAGGGGGTGGCTACACCTTC.

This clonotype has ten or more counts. In nucleotides, the CDR3 is TGTGCCACCGGAGATCCGACGTTCGCAGGGGCCCACTCTGGAAACACCATATATTTT. Protein sequence: CATGDPTFAGAHSGNTIYF. V is TRBV6-4 and J is TRBJ1-3, with D tentatively TRBD1 (6 bases). CDR1 is MRHNA, CDR2 SNTAGT, per germline. The CDR3 has 19 amino acids. Trimming took 10 bases from V and 0 from J, leaving 28 bases between them.

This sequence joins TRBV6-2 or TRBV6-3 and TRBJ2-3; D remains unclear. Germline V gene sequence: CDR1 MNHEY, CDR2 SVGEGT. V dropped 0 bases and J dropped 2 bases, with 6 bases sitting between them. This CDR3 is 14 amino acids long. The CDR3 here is CASSYSRYTDTQYF. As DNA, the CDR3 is TGTGCCAGCAGTTACTCAAGATACACAGATACGCAGTATTTT.

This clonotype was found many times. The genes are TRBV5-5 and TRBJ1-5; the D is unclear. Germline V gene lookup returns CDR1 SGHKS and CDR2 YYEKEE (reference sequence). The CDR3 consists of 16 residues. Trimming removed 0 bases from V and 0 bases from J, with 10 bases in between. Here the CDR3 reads CASSLASGVSNQPQHF. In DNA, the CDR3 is TGTGCCAGCAGCTTGGCGTCCGGGGTTAGCAATCAGCCCCAGCATTTT. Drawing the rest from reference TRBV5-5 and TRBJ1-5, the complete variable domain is DAGVTQSPTHLIKTRGQQVTLRCSPISGHKSVSWYQQVLGQGPQFIFQYYEKEERGRGNFPDRFSARQFPNYSSELNVNALLLGDSALYLCASSLASGVSNQPQHFGDGTRLSIL.

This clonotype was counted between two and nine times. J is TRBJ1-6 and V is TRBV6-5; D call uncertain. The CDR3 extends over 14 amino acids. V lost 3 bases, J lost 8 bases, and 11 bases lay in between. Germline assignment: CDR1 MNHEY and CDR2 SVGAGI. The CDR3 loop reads CASSYLQRDSPLHF. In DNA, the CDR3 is TGTGCCAGCAGTTATCTCCAGAGGGATTCACCCCTCCACTTT.

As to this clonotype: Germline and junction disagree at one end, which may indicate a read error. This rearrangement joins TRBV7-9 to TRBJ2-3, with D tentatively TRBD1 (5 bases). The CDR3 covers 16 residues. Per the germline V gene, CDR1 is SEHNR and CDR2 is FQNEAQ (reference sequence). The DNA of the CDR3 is TGTGCCAGCAGCTTGGGGTCTACCGGACACACAGCTACGCAGTATTTT. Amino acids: CASSLGSTGHTATQYF.